Listed below are T cell receptor beta chains from one sample, sequenced in a study of T cell responses to AZD1222 COVID-19 vaccine. TCRdb's table, derived via immunoSEQ multiplex PCR, lists solely in-frame clones and lacks some. The sample holds approximately 180,000 clones, 80% to 90% seen once. Here the sequenced sample was peripheral blood, taken 28 days after the second dose of the MenACWY control vaccine. All receptors derive from an adult who received the MenACWY meningococcal vaccine as a control. Both conserved end residues are part of each CDR3.

CDR3	V	J
CASTLPYGPQHF	TRBV6-5	TRBJ1-5
CASSYGQGNYGYTF	TRBV7-9	TRBJ1-2
CASSSQLNTEAFF	TRBV11-3	TRBJ1-1
CASSLGLLGELFF	TRBV6-2/TRBV6-3	TRBJ2-2
CASSTGQGGEQYF	TRBV19	TRBJ2-7
CASSFTGWLGGQPQHF	TRBV27	TRBJ1-5
CASSPYGTNYEQYF	TRBV18	TRBJ2-7
CSARRRGELFF	TRBV20-1	TRBJ2-2
CASSTRTPTVRGAGYEQYF	TRBV7-3	TRBJ2-7
CASRGTSGSIYEQYF	TRBV2	TRBJ2-7
CASSAGTGTYEQYF	TRBV9	TRBJ2-7
CASSRGGTENEKLFF	TRBV7-2	TRBJ1-4
CASSEAEWTGNQPQHF	TRBV2	TRBJ1-5
CASSGWPYNEQFF	TRBV19	TRBJ2-1
CASITDRNEKLFF	TRBV2	TRBJ1-4
CASSLQGNTEAFF	TRBV6-5	TRBJ1-1
CASSLGQGAGTGELFF	TRBV19	TRBJ2-2
CAISEGIDNSPLHF	TRBV10-3	TRBJ1-6
CASSPPSSYNSPLHF	TRBV3-1/TRBV3-2	TRBJ1-6
CASSTGLAEGFSYEQYF	TRBV27	TRBJ2-7
CASSLAADTQYF	TRBV5-1	TRBJ2-3
CAGGKGAEAFF	TRBV28	TRBJ1-1
CASSIGGALYEQYF	TRBV19	TRBJ2-7
CASSISVTAGEQFF	TRBV19	TRBJ2-1
CAINLSGRGADEQFF	TRBV10-3	TRBJ2-1
CASSSPTSEAFF	TRBV7-9	TRBJ1-1
CASSSGAAGDNEQFF	TRBV28	TRBJ2-1
CSSRGGITEAFF	TRBV29-1	TRBJ1-1
CASSSTGSWNEQFF	TRBV28	TRBJ2-1
CASSQALSGPSGAFF	TRBV3-1/TRBV3-2	TRBJ1-1
CASTSNYGYTF	TRBV19	TRBJ1-2
CASSSSRQAGSNQPQHF	TRBV7-8	TRBJ1-5
CAWRSAAGNTGELFF	TRBV30	TRBJ2-2
CASEPSWGSYEQYF	TRBV10-3	TRBJ2-7
CASSEIAGDSYEQYF	TRBV6-4	TRBJ2-7
CASKNFYYEQYF	TRBV28	TRBJ2-7
CSVGPEGWLAAIDEQFF	TRBV29-1	TRBJ2-1
CASSFWFRSGALNNQPQHF	TRBV28	TRBJ1-5
CASSQEGPGSTNEKLFF	TRBV3-1/TRBV3-2	TRBJ1-4
CASRKIGGRSGYTF	TRBV28	TRBJ1-2
CATSRDPVGGGKNEQFF	TRBV15	TRBJ2-1
CASSLGSTGELFF	TRBV7-2	TRBJ2-2
CASSTPENMNTEAFF	TRBV19	TRBJ1-1
CASSLGLETQYF	TRBV11-2	TRBJ2-5